This T cell receptor beta chain was captured in a study of identical twins. Study-wide findings and caveats: Without tracking the same donors, conclusions rested on cross-sectional statistical analysis.

TCRdb recomputed calls from the 5' RACE reads with MiXCR, one row per CDR3 protein. The data contain 400,000 to 500,000 distinct CDR3 sequences, around an eighth of them singletons. About this clonotype: Its matching antigen is unknown.

V shed 4 bases and J shed 4 bases, with 17 bases lying between them. There are 15 residues in the CDR3. Germline CDR1 and CDR2: SQVTM and ANQGSEA. These records were also assigned to another study, of yellow fever vaccine responses in identical twins.

The sequence derives from a woman aged 18 to 35 in good health. The J gene is TRBJ2-1, the V gene TRBV29-1, with D possibly matching TRBD2 (6 bases). The sample comprised CD4+ T cells sorted from blood. As DNA, the CDR3 is TGCAGCGTTGGAAGGGGACTCCAGAGATACAATGAGCAGTTCTTC. This translates into CSVGRGLQRYNEQFF.